The sequence of this T cell receptor beta chain was determined in a study of blood T cells in healthy people across ages. PCR was performed a second time for roughly 6 to 12 cycles using a sample-barcoded 5' primer and a J-beta primer mix. TCRdb re-analysed the 5' RACE reads in MiXCR, keeping a single row per CDR3 protein. The sample carries about 680,000 distinct CDR3 sequences, 45% to 50% recorded once. PBMCs, at least 7 million per sample, were isolated. Extracted total RNA amounted to at least 5.5 micrograms for each sample. The sequenced sample consisted of blood. The source of this sequence is a woman aged 55-70 years in good health.

The CDR3 reads CATSGDRLGQYF. The CDR3 coding sequence is TGTGCCACCAGCGGGGACAGGTTAGGGCAGTACTTC. V is TRBV15 and J is TRBJ2-7; 8 nucleotides line up with TRBD1. Germline CDR1 is LNHNV and CDR2 is YYDKDF (reference sequence). V lost 5 bases and J lost 9; bases outside the gene matches: 6. The CDR3 runs 12 residues.